Presented here are 2 T cell receptor beta chains from one specimen sequenced in a study of T cell changes during pregnancy in multiple sclerosis. This table comes from immunoSEQ multiplex PCR, and its TCRdb copy is limited to in-frame clones, with some not included. The sample includes some 77,000 clones, approximately 90% of them seen just once. The sequenced sample was CD4+ T cells from peripheral blood mononuclear cells, obtained before pregnancy. The receptor source for this set is a female donor with multiple sclerosis, enrolled in a pregnancy study.

The chain joins TRBV9 to TRBJ2-1; 10 bases line up with TRBD1. V was clipped by 0 bases and J by 8 bases; unmatched bases: 8. Germline CDR1 reads SGDLS; CDR2 reads YYNGEE. This CDR3 comprises 16 residues. DNA for the CDR3: TGTGCCAGCAGCGTAGGAGGGACAGGGGCTAGGGATGAGCAGTTCTTC. Residues: CASSVGGTGARDEQFF.

V is TRBV5-1 and J is TRBJ2-7, with 8 bases identical to TRBD2. Germline CDR1 reads SGHRS; CDR2 reads YFSETQ. V lost 2 bases to trimming and J lost 5 bases; unmatched junction nucleotides: 9. There are 15 residues in the CDR3. The CDR3, as DNA: TGCGCCAGCAGCTTTCAGAGCGGGAGTCTCAACGAGCAGTACTTC. It translates to CASSFQSGSLNEQYF.